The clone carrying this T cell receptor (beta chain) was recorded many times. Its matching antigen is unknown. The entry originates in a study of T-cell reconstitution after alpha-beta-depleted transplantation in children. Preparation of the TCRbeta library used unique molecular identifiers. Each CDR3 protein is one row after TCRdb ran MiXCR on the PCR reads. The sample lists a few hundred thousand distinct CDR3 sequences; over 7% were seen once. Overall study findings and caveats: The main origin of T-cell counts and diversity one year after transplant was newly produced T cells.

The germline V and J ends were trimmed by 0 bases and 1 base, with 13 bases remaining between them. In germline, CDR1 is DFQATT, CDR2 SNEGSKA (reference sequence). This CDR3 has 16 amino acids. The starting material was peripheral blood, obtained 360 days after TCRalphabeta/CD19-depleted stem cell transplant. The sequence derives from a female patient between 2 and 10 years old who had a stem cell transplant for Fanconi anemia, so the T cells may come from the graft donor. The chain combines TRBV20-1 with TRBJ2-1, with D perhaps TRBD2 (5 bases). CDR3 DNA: TGCAGTGCTAGAGATAGTAGGCGGGCTTCCTACAATGAGCAGTTCTTC. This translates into CSARDSRRASYNEQFF.